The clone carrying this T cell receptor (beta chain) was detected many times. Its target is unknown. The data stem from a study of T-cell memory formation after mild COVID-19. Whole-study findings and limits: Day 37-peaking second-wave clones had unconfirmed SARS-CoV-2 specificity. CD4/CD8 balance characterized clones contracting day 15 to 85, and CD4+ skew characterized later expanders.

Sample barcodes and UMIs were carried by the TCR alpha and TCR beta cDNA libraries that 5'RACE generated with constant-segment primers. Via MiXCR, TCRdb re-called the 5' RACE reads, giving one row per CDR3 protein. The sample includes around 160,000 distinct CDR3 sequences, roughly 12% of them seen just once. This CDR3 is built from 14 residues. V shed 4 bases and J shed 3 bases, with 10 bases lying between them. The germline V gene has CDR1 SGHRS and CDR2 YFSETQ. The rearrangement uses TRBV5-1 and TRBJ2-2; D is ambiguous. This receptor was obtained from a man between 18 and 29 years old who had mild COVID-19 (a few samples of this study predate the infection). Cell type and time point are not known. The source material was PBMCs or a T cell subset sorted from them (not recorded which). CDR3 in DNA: TGCGCCAGCAGCCTAAGAACAGACACCGGGGAGCTGTTTTTT. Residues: CASSLRTDTGELFF. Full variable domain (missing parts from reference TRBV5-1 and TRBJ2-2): KAGVTQTPRYLIKTRGQQVTLSCSPISGHRSVSWYQQTPGQGLQFLFEYFSETQRNKGNFPGRFSGRQFSNSRSEMNVSTLELGDSALYLCASSLRTDTGELFFGEGSRLTVL.